The 2 T cell receptor beta chains below all came from one sample that was sequenced in a study of blood T cell repertoires in COVID-19 (dated by TCRdb to the early 2020s). The receptor library was made with the immunoSEQ multiplex PCR assay. This immuneACCESS table, as held by TCRdb, lists in-frame sequences with V and J called but not all clones. Of the missing ones, under half trace to an unresolved V gene in checked studies; the others have no known cause. The sample table shows over 85,000 clones, and 70% to 90% are seen once. The ten largest clones take up around 5% of the sample. The sample consisted of peripheral blood. Receptor source: an elderly woman with active COVID-19.

The rearrangement uses TRBV21-1 and TRBJ1-2; TRBD1, the D gene given by the table, was not confirmed from the DNA. TRBV21-1 is tagged as a pseudogene. This CDR3 has 15 residues. This CDR3 is CASSPRDSSNYGYTF. The CDR3 nucleotides are TGTGCCAGCAGCCCTCGGGACAGCTCTAACTATGGCTACACCTTC.

The chain combines TRBV29-1 with TRBJ2-3; D is unclear. CDR1 and CDR2 (germline): SQVTM, ANQGSEA. The CDR3 has 13 residues. V was shortened by 8 bases and J by 0 bases, with 12 bases between the two germline ends. Here the CDR3 reads CSFIRVSTDTQYF. The CDR3 nucleotides are TGCAGCTTCATCCGGGTCAGCACAGATACGCAGTATTTT.